The 17 T cell receptor beta chains given below trace back to one sample, sequenced in a study of OX40 agonist ivuxolimab in advanced cancers. This table comes from immunoSEQ multiplex PCR, and its TCRdb copy is limited to in-frame clones, with some not included. The sample includes about 82,000 clones, about 91% of them seen just once. The sequencing used CD4+ or CD8+ T cells sorted from blood, collected in a trial of the OX40 agonist ivuxolimab. Receptors originate from an adult with an advanced solid tumor such as melanoma, head and neck, liver or kidney cancer.

The chain has TRBV30 and TRBJ2-3; D call uncertain. Deletions cut 2 bases from V and 1 base from J, with 7 bases between. Germline CDR1 and CDR2: GTSNPN and SVGIG (reference sequence). This CDR3 is 13 amino acids long. The CDR3 DNA reads as TGTGCCTGGAGTACGGGTGGCACAGATACGCAGTATTTT. It is translated as CAWSTGGTDTQYF.

V is TRBV15 and J is TRBJ1-1; the D gene is possibly TRBD1 (6 bases). Germline CDR1 is LNHNV and CDR2 is YYDKDF (reference sequence). The CDR3 totals 12 residues. Between the trimmed V and J ends, which lost 11 bases and 5 bases, there was a span of 15 bases. The CDR3 region has the DNA TGTGCCCCATGGACAGTAAAAACTGAAGCTTTCTTT. Protein sequence: CAPWTVKTEAFF. The complete variable domain, with remaining parts taken from reference TRBV15 and TRBJ1-1, reads DAMVIQNPRYQVTQFGKPVTLSCSQTLNHNVMYWYQQKSSQAPKLLFHYYDKDFNNEADTPDNFQSRRPNTSFCFLDIRSPGLGDTAMYLCAPWTVKTEAFFGQGTRLTVV.

The rearrangement uses TRBV4-1 and TRBJ2-1; D uncertain. The V gene lost 1 base and the J gene lost 0 bases, with 13 bases spanning the gap. The CDR3 covers 17 residues. Per the germline V gene, CDR1 is MGHRA and CDR2 is YSYEKL. CDR3 coding DNA: TGCGCCAGCAGCCAAGCTAGTCGGGTCAGCTCCTACAATGAGCAGTTCTTC. Translated: CASSQASRVSSYNEQFF.

This clone was seen once. This chain joins TRBV6-6 and TRBJ2-1, with TRBD2 matching 10 bases. Unmatched junction bases numbered 5, after V lost 5 bases and J lost 4 bases. Germline-derived CDR1 and CDR2 are MNHNY and SVGAGI (reference sequence). The length of the CDR3 is 15 residues. The DNA for the CDR3 is TGTGCCAGCAGTATGACTAGCGGGCGGTACAATGAGCAGTTCTTC. Residues: CASSMTSGRYNEQFF.

The J gene is TRBJ2-7, the V gene TRBV7-2; the D gene is possibly TRBD2 (6 bases). The CDR3 is 14 residues long. Between the trimmed V and J ends, which lost 0 bases and 5 bases, there was a span of 11 bases. Per germline, CDR1 SGHTA and CDR2 FQGNSA. CDR3 bases: TGTGCCAGCAGCTTAGCGTTCACGGGAGACGAGCAGTACTTC. This sequence encodes CASSLAFTGDEQYF.

The CDR3 DNA sequence: TGTGCCAGCAGCCAAGCGGGGGGCGGGGGTCAGCCCCAGCATTTT. Translated: CASSQAGGGGQPQHF. The V gene is TRBV4-2, the J gene TRBJ1-5; the D gene is possibly TRBD1 (6 bases). The germline V gene has CDR1 LGHNA and CDR2 YNFKEQ. The CDR3 loop spans 15 amino acids. Trimming stripped 1 base from V and 6 bases from J, with 13 bases between.

The CDR3 spells CASSRLLGGGTDTQYF. Here the CDR3 DNA reads TGTGCCAGCAGCAGACTCCTTGGCGGAGGCACAGATACGCAGTATTTT. This chain links TRBV6-6 with TRBJ2-3; D is uncertain. V lost 6 bases, J lost 1 base, and 17 bases lay in between. This CDR3 has 16 residues. The germline gives CDR1 MNHNY, CDR2 SVGAGI (reference sequence).

The chain uses TRBV6-6 and TRBJ2-5; D call uncertain. The CDR3 length is 12 residues. V gave up 6 bases and J gave up 5 bases, with 10 bases separating them. Germline CDR1 and CDR2: MNHNY and SVGAGI (reference sequence). CDR3 DNA: TGTGCCAGCAGGGCTGGTACTGAGACCCAGTACTTC. It is translated as CASRAGTETQYF.

The chain recombines TRBV9 with TRBJ2-5; 7 nucleotides match TRBD1. This CDR3 region has 14 residues. The J segment lost 2 bases and the V segment lost 3 bases, leaving 4 bases of the junction unmatched. CDR1 is SGDLS and CDR2 is YYNGEE in the germline V gene. The CDR3 is CASSARTGQETQYF. The CDR3 DNA sequence: TGTGCCAGCAGCGCCCGGACAGGTCAAGAGACCCAGTACTTC.

The V call is TRBV25-1, the J call TRBJ2-7; a weak D match, TRBD1 (6 bases). Germline CDR1 and CDR2: MGHDK and SYGVNS. CDR3 length: 14 residues. V lost 3 bases, J lost 4 bases, and 13 bases lay in between. CDR3 residues: CASSDRGVSYEQYF. In nucleotides, the CDR3 is TGTGCCAGCAGTGACAGGGGAGTTTCTTACGAGCAGTACTTC.

This sequence joins TRBV28 and TRBJ2-7; possible D gene TRBD1, 6 bases. CDR3 length equals 14 residues. The ends were cut back, 10 bases at V and 3 bases at J, with 19 bases in the middle. Looked up from germline, CDR1 is MDHEN and CDR2 is SYDVKM. The CDR3 here is CAIQDGTRVYEQYF. The CDR3 coding sequence is TGTGCCATCCAAGATGGGACACGTGTCTACGAGCAGTACTTC.

V usage is TRBV7-3 and J usage is TRBJ2-1; perhaps TRBD1 as D (6 bases). Deletions cut 4 bases from V and 10 bases from J, with 20 bases between. This CDR3 is built from 15 residues. Germline V lookup: CDR1 SGHTA, CDR2 FQGTGA. The CDR3 DNA reads as TGTGCCAGCAGCTCCGGCTGGGCTTGGGGGCGAGAGCAGTTCTTC. This encodes CASSSGWAWGREQFF.

This chain connects TRBV2 to TRBJ1-5; 8 bases are shared with TRBD1. The trim removed 3 bases at V and 15 bases at J, leaving 10 bases unmatched. This CDR3 comprises 13 residues. Germline V gene lookup returns CDR1 SNHLY and CDR2 FYNNEI. CDR3: CASSERSGGDLHF. In DNA form, the CDR3 reads TGTGCCAGCAGTGAGAGATCAGGGGGCGATTTGCATTTT.

V usage is TRBV10-3 and J usage is TRBJ2-2, with 11 bases matching TRBD1. Trimming removed 7 bases from V and 5 bases from J; junction bases left unmatched: 6. CDR3 size: 15 residues. Germline loops: CDR1 ENHRY, CDR2 SYGVKD. CDR3 sequence reads: CAINPGQGGTGELFF. CDR3 nucleotide sequence: TGTGCCATCAACCCGGGACAGGGGGGAACCGGGGAGCTGTTTTTT.

The J gene is TRBJ2-2, the V gene TRBV19, with D unclear. Per germline, CDR1 LNHDA and CDR2 SQIVND (reference sequence). The CDR3 sequence is 11 residues long. V was trimmed by 3 bases and J by 7 bases, leaving 3 bases between them. CDR3 sequence (DNA): TGTGCCAGTAGTATCTACGGGGAGCTGTTTTTT. This encodes CASSIYGELFF.

The rearrangement links TRBV19 to TRBJ2-1; D gene unclear. Trimming stripped 3 bases from V and 0 bases from J, with 12 bases between. The CDR3 runs 16 residues. Germline CDR1 and CDR2: LNHDA and SQIVND (reference sequence). As DNA, the CDR3 is TGTGCCAGTAGTATTGAAACTTCAAGCTCCTACAATGAGCAGTTCTTC. Translating it yields CASSIETSSSYNEQFF.

This rearrangement joins TRBV5-1 to TRBJ2-2, with D possibly TRBD1 on 5 matching bases. The CDR3 is 16 residues long. The germline CDR1 and CDR2 sequences are SGHRS and YFSETQ. V shed 5 bases and J shed 0 bases, with 14 bases lying between them. As DNA, the CDR3 is TGCGCCAGCAGACCTCAAACAGGATCGAACACCGGGGAGCTGTTTTTT. This translates into CASRPQTGSNTGELFF.